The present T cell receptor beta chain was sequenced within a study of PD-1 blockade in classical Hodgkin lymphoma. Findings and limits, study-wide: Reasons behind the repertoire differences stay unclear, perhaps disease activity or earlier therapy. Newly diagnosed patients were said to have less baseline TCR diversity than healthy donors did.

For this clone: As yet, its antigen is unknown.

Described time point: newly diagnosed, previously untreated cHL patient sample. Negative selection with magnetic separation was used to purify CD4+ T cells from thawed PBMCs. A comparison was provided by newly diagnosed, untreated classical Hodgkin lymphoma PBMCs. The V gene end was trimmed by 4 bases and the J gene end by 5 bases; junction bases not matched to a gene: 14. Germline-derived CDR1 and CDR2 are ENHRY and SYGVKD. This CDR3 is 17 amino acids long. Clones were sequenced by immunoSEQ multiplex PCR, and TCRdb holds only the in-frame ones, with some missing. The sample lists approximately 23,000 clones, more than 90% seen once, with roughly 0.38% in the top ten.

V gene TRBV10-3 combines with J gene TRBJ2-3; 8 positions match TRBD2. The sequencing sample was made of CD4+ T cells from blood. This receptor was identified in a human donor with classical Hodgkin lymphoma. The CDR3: CAISVTLQRGRGDTQYF. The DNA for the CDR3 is TGTGCCATCAGTGTCACATTACAGCGGGGGCGTGGAGATACGCAGTATTTT.